This TCR beta chain originates from a study of PD-1 blockade in mismatch repair-deficient tumors. Study details: Patients had eleven to twelve mismatch repair-deficient cancer types and were previously treated and progressing. Overall study findings and caveats: Tumor-resident clones, often undetectable pretreatment in blood, expanded then contracted after pembrolizumab.

The protocol was immunoSEQ multiplex PCR, while the TCRdb copy is restricted to in-frame clones and leaves out a portion. The data contain 100,000 to 150,000 clones, 85% to 90% of them singletons. Concerning this clone itself: Its antigen is as yet unknown.

The CDR3 is 19 residues long. The V gene's germline CDR1 is LGHNA and CDR2 YSLEER. V shed 2 bases, J shed 2 bases, and the junction held 10 bases outside the gene matches. TCR sequencing covered a few patients who responded to pembrolizumab. J is TRBJ2-1 and V is TRBV4-3, with 12 bases fitting TRBD2. This receptor was identified in an adult with mismatch repair-deficient cancer. The material was peripheral blood, obtained 44 weeks after starting pembrolizumab. CDR3 protein: CASSQRGLAGSAPYNEQFF. The CDR3 coding sequence is TGCGCCAGCAGCCAAAGGGGACTAGCGGGCTCAGCCCCCTACAATGAGCAGTTCTTC.